The 18 T cell receptor beta chains listed next were all sequenced from one sample in a study of immune evolution from preneoplasia to lung adenocarcinoma. Measured with immunoSEQ multiplex PCR; TCRdb has only the in-frame clones, and not every one. This sample has approximately 9,500 clones, with nearly 90% found just once. The sample comprised FFPE invasive lung adenocarcinoma tissue. Every receptor here comes from a person aged 70 to 85 with invasive lung adenocarcinoma.

V usage is TRBV10-1 and J usage is TRBJ2-1; 13 bases align to TRBD2. Losses at the gene ends were 0 bases for V and 11 bases for J; bases not matched to a gene: 1. Germline CDR1 is WNHNN and CDR2 is SYGVQD (reference sequence). The CDR3 has 14 amino acids. For the CDR3, the DNA is TGCGCCAGCAGTGAGTCGGGGACTAGCGGGAAGCAGTTCTTC. This codes for CASSESGTSGKQFF.

This chain links TRBV29-1 with TRBJ1-1, with unresolved D. The CDR3 runs to 13 residues. Trimming left V 4 bases short and J 5 bases short, with 14 bases between. Germline V gene lookup returns CDR1 SQVTM and CDR2 ANQGSEA. This chain's CDR3 is CSVGIGGRTEAFF. Written as DNA, the CDR3 is TGCAGCGTTGGTATTGGCGGTCGGACTGAAGCTTTCTTT.

The chain couples TRBV11-1 to TRBJ2-4; 7 bases match TRBD1. This CDR3 has 15 amino acids. V dropped 5 bases and J dropped 2; count of bases not matched to a gene: 6. The germline V gene has CDR1 SGHAT and CDR2 FQDESV (reference sequence). The CDR3 DNA reads TGTGCCAGCAGCCGGAACAGGGGTTCCAAAAACATTCAGTACTTC. The encoded protein is CASSRNRGSKNIQYF.

The genes are TRBV19 and TRBJ2-6, with D possibly TRBD2 on 6 matching bases. There are 15 residues in the CDR3. Germline assignment: CDR1 LNHDA and CDR2 SQIVND (reference sequence). V lost 8 bases to trimming and J lost 2 bases, with 13 bases between them. The CDR3 spells CASLSGAAGANVLTF. The CDR3 coding sequence is TGTGCCAGTCTCTCGGGAGCAGCTGGGGCCAACGTCCTGACTTTC.

This clone was seen once. The rearrangement links TRBV5-8 to TRBJ1-2; D is unclear. This CDR3 region has 14 residues. With 4 bases removed from V and 1 base from J, the gap between germline ends came to 11 bases. The germline V gene has CDR1 SGHTS and CDR2 YDEGEE. CDR3 nucleotides: TGTGCCAGCAGCCTCACCTGGGGTAACTATGGCTACACCTTC. It yields the protein CASSLTWGNYGYTF.

This clone came up once. This chain links TRBV2 with TRBJ1-1, with D possibly being TRBD1 (5 bases). This CDR3 contains 12 residues. V lost 5 bases, J lost 5 bases, and 9 bases lay in between. Per germline, CDR1 SNHLY and CDR2 FYNNEI. CDR3 residues: CASSSQGTEAFF. The CDR3 DNA follows: TGTGCCAGCAGTTCGCAGGGAACTGAAGCTTTCTTT. Full variable domain (missing parts from reference TRBV2 and TRBJ1-1): EPEVTQTPSHQVTQMGQEVILRCVPISNHLYFYWYRQILGQKVEFLVSFYNNEISEKSEIFDDQFSVERPDGSNFTLKIRSTKLEDSAMYFCASSSQGTEAFFGQGTRLTVV.

This clone was recorded only once. The rearrangement uses TRBV28 and TRBJ1-5; no clear D. In germline, CDR1 is MDHEN, CDR2 SYDVKM. The CDR3 is 15 amino acids. V shed 3 bases and J shed 2 bases, with 11 bases lying between them. In nucleotides, the CDR3 is TGTGCCAGCAGTTTTAAAGGACTAGGCAATCAGCCCCAGCATTTT. This gives the protein CASSFKGLGNQPQHF.

The J gene is TRBJ2-5, the V gene TRBV4-1, with a possible D match to TRBD2 (6 bases). Trimming removed 0 bases at V and 2 bases at J, with 10 bases between. Germline CDR1 and CDR2: MGHRA and YSYEKL. This CDR3 has 15 amino acids. The CDR3 region is CASSQEGGGQETQYF. As DNA, the CDR3 is TGCGCCAGCAGCCAAGAGGGGGGTGGGCAAGAGACCCAGTACTTC.

This clone was counted once. The chain couples TRBV18 to TRBJ1-5; D may be TRBD1 (5 bases). Germline V gene data show CDR1 as KGHSH and CDR2 as LQKENI. V dropped 3 bases and J dropped 2 bases, with 8 bases sitting between them. The CDR3 is 14 amino acids. DNA for the CDR3: TGTGCCAGCTCACCGGGGGTTGGCAATCAGCCCCAGCATTTT. Translating gives CASSPGVGNQPQHF.

The V call is TRBV6-1, the J call TRBJ2-7; D possibly corresponds to TRBD2 (6 bases). V lost 8 bases and J lost 3, with 11 bases in between. From germline, CDR1 is MNHNS and CDR2 SASEGT. The CDR3 loop spans 12 amino acids. CDR3 sequence reads: CASGRLGYEQYF. CDR3 DNA: TGTGCCAGCGGGAGACTAGGCTACGAGCAGTACTTC.

V and J are TRBV29-1 and TRBJ1-4, with D perhaps TRBD1 (5 bases). Germline-derived CDR1 and CDR2 are SQVTM and ANQGSEA. Trimming removed 3 bases at V and 2 bases at J, with 10 bases between. The CDR3 is 14 residues long. In nucleotides, the CDR3 is TGCAGCGTTGAGGGGGGAGCTACTAATGAAAAACTGTTTTTT. Translating gives CSVEGGATNEKLFF.

The V call is TRBV5-1, the J call TRBJ1-4; D might be TRBD1 (6 bases). This CDR3 has 18 residues. V was pared by 3 bases and J by 0 bases, with 18 bases between. Germline V gene data show CDR1 as SGHRS and CDR2 as YFSETQ. The CDR3: CASSSPQGLGATNEKLFF. The DNA for the CDR3 is TGCGCCAGCAGCTCGCCACAGGGTCTGGGGGCAACTAATGAAAAACTGTTTTTT.

V usage is TRBV7-3 and J usage is TRBJ2-7, with a tentative D call TRBD2 (7 bases). Germline CDR1 SGHTA, CDR2 FQGTGA. The ends were cut back, 5 bases at V and 1 base at J, with 18 bases in the middle. The CDR3 extends over 16 amino acids. The CDR3 spells CASSLIGGPRSYEQYF. CDR3 in DNA: TGTGCCAGCAGCCTAATCGGGGGGCCACGATCCTACGAGCAGTACTTC.

CDR3 sequence reads: CASSDDSRSYNEQFF. CDR3 in DNA: TGCGCCAGCAGCGATGACAGCCGCTCCTACAATGAGCAGTTCTTC. This chain connects TRBV4-1 to TRBJ2-1; D perhaps matches TRBD1 (5 bases). This CDR3 has 15 amino acids. The ends were cut back, 5 bases at V and 0 bases at J, with 11 bases in the middle. Germline CDR1 and CDR2: MGHRA and YSYEKL.

The chain employs TRBV19 and TRBJ1-2, with 8 bases lining up with TRBD1. This CDR3 region has 15 residues. V lost 6 bases and J lost 4; bases outside the gene matches: 10. CDR1 is LNHDA and CDR2 is SQIVND in the germline V gene (reference sequence). The CDR3 spells CASSRAADRGYGYTF. DNA for the CDR3: TGTGCCAGTAGCCGGGCAGCTGACAGGGGCTATGGCTACACCTTC.

This chain joins TRBV7-9 and TRBJ1-1; no definite D call. Trimming left V 6 bases short and J 7 bases short, with 9 bases between. This CDR3 contains 11 residues. The V gene's germline CDR1 is SEHNR and CDR2 FQNEAQ (reference sequence). CDR3 loop: CASSRTLEAFF. The DNA of the CDR3 is TGTGCCAGCAGTAGGACCCTTGAAGCTTTCTTT.

V usage is TRBV30 and J usage is TRBJ1-2; D not certain. Trimming pared 0 bases from V and 8 bases from J, leaving 10 bases between. CDR1 and CDR2 (germline): GTSNPN, SVGIG (reference sequence). The CDR3 consists of 12 residues. The CDR3 nucleotides read TGTGCCTGGAGTGTAGGGAAGGGCGGCTACACCTTC. Its translation: CAWSVGKGGYTF.

The rearrangement links TRBV7-6 to TRBJ2-7; D unresolved. CDR1 is SGHVS, CDR2 FNYEAQ, per germline. The length of the CDR3 is 16 residues. The V and J ends lost 3 bases and 4 bases respectively, with 19 bases between them. The CDR3, as DNA: TGTGCCAGCAGCTTCCGGTCTGGGCCACCTTATTACGAGCAGTACTTC. It codes for CASSFRSGPPYYEQYF. Supplemented by reference TRBV7-6 and TRBJ2-7, the full variable domain reads GAGVSQSPRYKVTKRGQDVALRCDPISGHVSLYWYRQALGQGPEFLTYFNYEAQQDKSGLPNDRFSAERPEGSISTLTIQRTEQRDSAMYRCASSFRSGPPYYEQYFGPGTRLTVT.